In this sample, the clone carrying this TCR beta chain turned up a few times. CDR1 is SGHKS, CDR2 YYEKEE, per germline (reference sequence). The CDR3 runs to 15 residues. Trimming cost V 4 bases and J 0 bases, with 11 bases left between them. This record belongs to a study of chemoradiotherapy in HPV16-positive cancers. The protocol was immunoSEQ multiplex PCR, while the TCRdb copy is restricted to in-frame clones and leaves out a portion. Altogether approximately 7,700 clones are present, 75% to 85% being singletons, with the ten largest covering approximately 6%. The chain employs TRBV5-5 and TRBJ1-5; the D gene is possibly TRBD1 (6 bases). This receptor was obtained from a human donor with HPV-associated anogenital cancer. The starting material was tumor tissue, obtained from a patient who underwent chemoradiotherapy. CDR3 amino acids: CASSRTADSNQPQHF. The DNA for the CDR3 is TGTGCCAGCAGCAGGACAGCTGATAGCAATCAGCCCCAGCATTTT.